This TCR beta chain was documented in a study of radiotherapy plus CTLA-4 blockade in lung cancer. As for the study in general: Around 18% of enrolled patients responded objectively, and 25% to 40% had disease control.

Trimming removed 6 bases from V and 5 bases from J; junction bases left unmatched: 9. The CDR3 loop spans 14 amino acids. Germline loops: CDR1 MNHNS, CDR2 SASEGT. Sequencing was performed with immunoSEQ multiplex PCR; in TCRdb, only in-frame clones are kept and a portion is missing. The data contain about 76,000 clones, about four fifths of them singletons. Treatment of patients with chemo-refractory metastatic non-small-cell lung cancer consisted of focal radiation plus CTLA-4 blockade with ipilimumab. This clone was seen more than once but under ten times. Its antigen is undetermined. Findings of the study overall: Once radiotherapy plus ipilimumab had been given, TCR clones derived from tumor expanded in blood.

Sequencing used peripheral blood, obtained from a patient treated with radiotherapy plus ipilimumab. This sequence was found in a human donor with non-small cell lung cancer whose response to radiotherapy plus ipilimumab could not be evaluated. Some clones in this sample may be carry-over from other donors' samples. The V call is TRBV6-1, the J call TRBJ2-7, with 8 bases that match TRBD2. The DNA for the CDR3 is TGTGCCAGCAGCCCAACGGGGGGGGTCCACGAGCAGTACTTC. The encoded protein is CASSPTGGVHEQYF.